The 25 T cell receptor beta chains below come from one sample, sequenced in a study of early T cells in non-severe SARS-CoV-2 infection. TCRdb itself ran the 5' RACE reads through MiXCR, one entry per CDR3 protein. The data hold about 80,000 distinct CDR3 sequences, with around 10% observed a single time. Sequenced sample: whole blood. These receptor sequences come from an adult who was a healthcare worker with PCR-confirmed SARS-CoV-2 infection or an uninfected control (not recorded which).

This clonotype was seen a few times. The chain employs TRBV11-2 and TRBJ2-7; D is possibly TRBD1 (6 bases). Trimming took 6 bases from V and 4 from J, leaving 10 bases between them. This CDR3 is built from 12 residues. Germline V gene data show CDR1 as SGHAT and CDR2 as FQNNGV. Here the CDR3 reads CASRQDRYEQYF. The DNA for the CDR3 is TGTGCCAGCAGACAGGACAGATACGAGCAGTACTTC.

This clonotype was observed many times. The chain couples TRBV14 to TRBJ2-1, with 9 bases identical to TRBD2. Trimming removed 0 bases from V and 6 bases from J; junction bases left unmatched: 12. The CDR3 is 18 residues long. The V gene's germline CDR1 is SGHDN and CDR2 FVKESK. CDR3 amino acids: CASSQDKGLAPRGNEQFF. CDR3 nucleotide sequence: TGTGCCAGCAGCCAAGATAAGGGACTAGCCCCGAGGGGCAATGAGCAGTTCTTC.

This clonotype has more than one count but fewer than ten. The J gene is TRBJ2-3, the V gene TRBV29-1; 10 bases map to TRBD2. The germline V gene has CDR1 SQVTM and CDR2 ANQGSEA. The ends lost 5 bases at V and 0 bases at J; junction bases unmatched: 11. This CDR3 has 17 residues. In DNA, the CDR3 is TGCAGCGTTCTCGGGGGGACTAGCGAAATGAGCACAGATACGCAGTATTTT. Protein product: CSVLGGTSEMSTDTQYF.

This clonotype was recorded at least ten times. A junction boundary mismatches the germline segment, possibly from a read error. The chain recombines TRBV7-7 with TRBJ2-3, with 7 bases identical to TRBD2. CDR3 size: 16 residues. Germline V gene lookup returns CDR1 SSHAT and CDR2 FNYEAQ (reference sequence). In DNA form, the CDR3 reads TGTGCTAGCAGCTTAGCTCCTAGCGGCACCACAGATACGCAGTATTTT. Residues: CASSLAPSGTTDTQYF.

Only a few counts were recorded for this clonotype. This sequence joins TRBV9 and TRBJ2-3; D not certain. V was pared by 4 bases and J by 5 bases, with 8 bases between. This CDR3 has 12 amino acids. Germline V gene data show CDR1 as SGDLS and CDR2 as YYNGEE. The CDR3 sequence: CASSPIVDTQYF. In DNA, the CDR3 is TGTGCCAGCAGCCCCATCGTAGATACGCAGTATTTT.

In its sample, this clonotype was seen many times. This chain connects TRBV5-4 to TRBJ2-7; D is undetermined. V was trimmed by 0 bases and J by 2 bases, leaving 6 bases between them. Germline V gene sequence: CDR1 SGHNT, CDR2 YYREEE (reference sequence). The CDR3 length is 13 residues. CDR3 loop: CASSLDGTYEQYF. In DNA form, the CDR3 reads TGTGCCAGCAGCTTGGACGGAACCTACGAGCAGTACTTC.

This clonotype appeared a few times. The V gene is TRBV19, the J gene TRBJ2-1; the D gene is possibly TRBD2 (5 bases). The CDR3 is made up of 14 amino acids. Deletions cut 3 bases from V and 4 bases from J, with 10 bases between. Germline V gives CDR1 LNHDA, CDR2 SQIVND (reference sequence). CDR3 sequence (DNA): TGTGCCAGTAGTATTCGGGGTGTGTACAATGAGCAGTTCTTC. It is translated as CASSIRGVYNEQFF.

This clonotype was seen only a few times. The genes are TRBV11-3 and TRBJ1-6, with no clear D. V was pared by 4 bases and J by 7 bases, with 5 bases between. The germline gives CDR1 SGHNT, CDR2 YENEEA. The CDR3 is made up of 12 amino acids. DNA for the CDR3: TGTGCCAGCAGCTGGTTGAATTCACCCCTCCACTTT. Amino acids: CASSWLNSPLHF.

The chain links TRBV4-1 to TRBJ2-1; 10 bases match TRBD1. CDR3 length: 14 amino acids. The trim removed 4 bases at V and 9 bases at J, leaving 6 bases unmatched. Germline V gene data show CDR1 as MGHRA and CDR2 as YSYEKL. The CDR3 protein is CASSPGDRGLEQFF. The CDR3 nucleotides read TGCGCCAGCAGCCCAGGGGACAGGGGACTTGAGCAGTTCTTC.

In its sample, this clonotype was seen many times. CDR3 coding DNA: TGTGCCAGCAGCTTCGGGTCTACTAGGGAGCAGTACTTC. Protein: CASSFGSTREQYF. This rearrangement joins TRBV7-9 to TRBJ2-7; D is perhaps TRBD2 (5 bases). CDR1 is SEHNR, CDR2 FQNEAQ, per germline (reference sequence). This CDR3 is 13 amino acids long. V dropped 3 bases and J dropped 7 bases, with 13 bases sitting between them.

The chain combines TRBV30 with TRBJ2-1; 10 bases map to TRBD2. The CDR3 is made up of 16 amino acids. V dropped 0 bases and J dropped 8; count of bases not matched to a gene: 10. Looked up from germline, CDR1 is GTSNPN and CDR2 is SVGIG (reference sequence). The CDR3 sequence: CAWSVGLAGEGDEQFF. CDR3 bases: TGTGCCTGGAGTGTCGGGCTAGCGGGAGAGGGAGATGAGCAGTTCTTC.

The table lists this clonotype with a few counts. The chain carries TRBV6-5 and TRBJ2-5; 9 bases match TRBD1. The germline V gene has CDR1 MNHEY and CDR2 SVGAGI. Germline trimming cut 4 bases from V and 4 bases from J; bases unmatched to any gene: 19. This CDR3 is built from 19 residues. The CDR3: CASSSPLDRGKTSRETQYF. DNA of the CDR3: TGTGCCAGCAGTTCACCTCTGGACAGGGGCAAGACTAGCCGAGAGACCCAGTACTTC.

This clonotype showed up many times. The V call is TRBV5-4, the J call TRBJ1-2, with 9 bases matching TRBD1. This CDR3 region has 16 residues. With V trimmed by 4 bases and J by 8 bases, 15 bases remained unmatched. The germline CDR1 and CDR2 sequences are SGHNT and YYREEE (reference sequence). CDR3 region: CASSAMRLGQGIGYTF. The CDR3 DNA is TGTGCCAGCAGCGCGATGAGATTGGGACAGGGTATCGGCTACACCTTC. Filled out from reference TRBV5-4 and TRBJ1-2, the complete variable domain reads ETGVTQSPTHLIKTRGQQVTLRCSSQSGHNTVSWYQQALGQGPQFIFQYYREEENGRGNFPPRFSGLQFPNYSSELNVNALELDDSALYLCASSAMRLGQGIGYTFGSGTRLTVV.

This clonotype was counted ten times or more. This chain uses TRBV7-9 with TRBJ1-5, with unresolved D. The CDR3 is 12 amino acids. Looked up from germline, CDR1 is SEHNR and CDR2 is FQNEAQ (reference sequence). Trimming pared 3 bases from V and 6 bases from J, leaving 6 bases between. The CDR3 coding sequence is TGTGCCAGCAGCTTTCTGGGTCAGCCCCAGCATTTT. It specifies CASSFLGQPQHF.

The chain carries TRBV10-2 and TRBJ1-1; a weak D match, TRBD1 (5 bases). The germline gives CDR1 WSHSY, CDR2 SAAADI. Trimming stripped 4 bases from V and 5 bases from J, with 17 bases between. CDR3 size: 15 residues. CDR3 nucleotide sequence: TGCGCCAGCAGTGTGCCCAGGGCCGGGGGGACTGAAGCTTTCTTT. Translating gives CASSVPRAGGTEAFF.

V usage is TRBV6-1 and J usage is TRBJ1-2; D is ambiguous. The germline V and J ends were trimmed by 6 bases and 4 bases, with 15 bases remaining between them. The CDR3 length is 14 residues. From germline, CDR1 is MNHNS and CDR2 SASEGT. In DNA form, the CDR3 reads TGTGCCAGCAGCCTTACGATCGGTCCCTATGGCTACACCTTC. It is translated as CASSLTIGPYGYTF.

There are many counts of this clonotype. The chain is built from TRBV28 and TRBJ2-7; the match to TRBD2 covers 8 bases. The V segment lost 6 bases and the J segment 2 bases; nucleotides outside the gene matches: 9. There are 15 residues in the CDR3. Per the germline V gene, CDR1 is MDHEN and CDR2 is SYDVKM. The CDR3 bases are TGTGCCAGCAGCTCAAGCGGGGGTGGTCCCTACGAGCAGTACTTC. It encodes CASSSSGGGPYEQYF.

V gene TRBV19 combines with J gene TRBJ2-7; TRBD1 agrees at 9 bases. Trimming took 4 bases from V and 1 from J; bases not matched to a gene: 8. The germline V gene has CDR1 LNHDA and CDR2 SQIVND (reference sequence). CDR3 size: 16 residues. Here the CDR3 reads CASSKKQGAQSYEQYF. The CDR3, as DNA: TGTGCCAGTAGTAAAAAACAGGGGGCGCAGTCCTACGAGCAGTACTTC.

CDR3 DNA: TGTGCCAGCAGTGAATCGGGGGGGAAAAGCTCCTACAATGAGCAGTTCTTC. The encoded protein is CASSESGGKSSYNEQFF. The chain couples TRBV25-1 to TRBJ2-1, with 8 positions matching TRBD2. Trimming cost V 1 base and J 0 bases; bases outside gene matches: 5. The germline V gene has CDR1 MGHDK and CDR2 SYGVNS. The CDR3 contains 17 residues.

The table lists this clonotype with many counts. J is TRBJ1-4 and V is TRBV29-1; D ambiguous. Germline loops: CDR1 SQVTM, CDR2 ANQGSEA. Trimming removed 3 bases at V and 11 bases at J, with 10 bases between. This CDR3 has 11 amino acids. CDR3 nucleotides: TGCAGCGTTGAGGTTGGCGGGAAACTGTTTTTT. Residues: CSVEVGGKLFF. Complete variable domain (other parts from reference TRBV29-1 and TRBJ1-4): SAVISQKPSRDICQRGTSLTIQCQVDSQVTMMFWYRQQPGQSLTLIATANQGSEATYESGFVIDKFPISRPNLTFSTLTVSNMSPEDSSIYLCSVEVGGKLFFGSGTQLSVL.

This clonotype was detected a few times. The rearrangement joins TRBV9 to TRBJ1-2; D remains ambiguous. Trimming cost V 4 bases and J 5 bases, with 15 bases left between them. This CDR3 comprises 14 residues. Germline values: CDR1 SGDLS, CDR2 YYNGEE. CDR3 in DNA: TGTGCCAGCAGCCCCCCCCCACCGAGGTATGGCTACACCTTC. It encodes CASSPPPPRYGYTF. Complete variable domain (other parts from reference TRBV9 and TRBJ1-2): DSGVTQTPKHLITATGQRVTLRCSPRSGDLSVYWYQQSLDQGLQFLIQYYNGEERAKGNILERFSAQQFPDLHSELNLSSLELGDSALYFCASSPPPPRYGYTFGSGTRLTVV.

This sequence joins TRBV27 and TRBJ1-5, with a tentative D call TRBD1 (5 bases). Germline V lookup: CDR1 MNHEY, CDR2 SMNVEV (reference sequence). Between the trimmed V and J ends, which lost 6 bases and 2 bases, there was a span of 14 bases. The CDR3 consists of 15 residues. DNA of the CDR3: TGTGCCAGCAGGGCACAGCAGGGACGCAATCAGCCCCAGCATTTT. Translating gives CASRAQQGRNQPQHF.

This clonotype occurred many times. This chain joins TRBV20-1 and TRBJ2-1; 8 bases match TRBD2. The length of the CDR3 is 12 residues. Germline lookup yields CDR1 DFQATT and CDR2 SNEGSKA (reference sequence). V lost 6 bases and J lost 6; bases outside the gene matches: 4. The CDR3 loop reads CSARGTSNEQFF. The CDR3 region has the DNA TGCAGTGCCCGCGGGACTAGCAATGAGCAGTTCTTC.

This clonotype was found many times. The genes are TRBV6-5 and TRBJ2-2; D remains ambiguous. Trimming shortened V by 5 bases and J by 8 bases, and 6 bases separated the two germline ends. The germline V gene has CDR1 MNHEY and CDR2 SVGAGI. The CDR3 spans 11 residues. DNA for the CDR3: TGTGCCAGCAGTAATGGGGGGGAGCTGTTTTTT. Protein sequence: CASSNGGELFF.

This clonotype was observed many times. The chain carries TRBV6-6 and TRBJ2-7; a weak D match, TRBD1 (5 bases). The ends were cut back, 1 base at V and 3 bases at J, with 10 bases in the middle. This CDR3 is 14 amino acids long. CDR1 and CDR2 from the germline V gene are MNHNY and SVGAGI (reference sequence). The CDR3 region is CASSYWGEGYEQYF. For the CDR3, the DNA is TGTGCCAGCAGTTACTGGGGCGAAGGCTACGAGCAGTACTTC.